Presented here are 27 T cell receptor beta chains from one specimen sequenced in a study of cytotoxic CD8 clonotypes in ibrutinib-treated CLL. The data were produced by immunoSEQ multiplex PCR, yet TCRdb's version contains in-frame clones alone and is incomplete. The sample holds nearly 300,000 clones, approximately 76% seen once. Here the sequenced sample was PBMCs, taken at disease progression, from a patient treated with ibrutinib. The receptor source for this set is a human donor with chronic lymphocytic leukemia.

The rearrangement links TRBV29-1 to TRBJ2-7; D is uncertain. The CDR3 runs 15 residues. With 2 bases removed from V and 2 bases from J, the gap between germline ends came to 16 bases. The germline gives CDR1 SQVTM, CDR2 ANQGSEA. CDR3 protein: CSVELGSARTYEQYF. Here the CDR3 DNA reads TGCAGCGTTGAACTAGGGTCAGCACGCACCTACGAGCAGTACTTC.

This clone appeared a few times. The genes are TRBV6-1 and TRBJ2-2, with TRBD2 matching 12 bases. Germline assignment: CDR1 MNHNS and CDR2 SASEGT. CDR3 size: 15 residues. The CDR3 sequence is CVATSGSRWTGELFF. In DNA form, the CDR3 reads TGTGTGGCGACTAGCGGGAGTCGGTGGACCGGGGAGCTGTTTTTT.

The chain joins TRBV6-5 to TRBJ2-7, with 12 bases fitting TRBD2. The CDR3 is 16 residues long. V was pared by 4 bases and J by 2 bases, with 6 bases of the junction left unmatched. The germline V gene encodes CDR1 MNHEY and CDR2 SVGAGI. CDR3 DNA: TGTGCCAGCAGTTTTAGACTAGCGGGGGCCGCCTACGAGCAGTACTTC. Its protein product is CASSFRLAGAAYEQYF.

The rearrangement joins TRBV6-6 to TRBJ1-2; TRBD1 might be the D (6 bases). This CDR3 spans 12 amino acids. Germline lookup yields CDR1 MNHNY and CDR2 SVGAGI (reference sequence). Trimming removed 4 bases from V and 8 bases from J, with 11 bases in between. CDR3 loop: CASSSNRDGYTF. DNA for the CDR3: TGTGCCAGCAGTTCCAACAGGGACGGCTACACCTTC.

The genes are TRBV27 and TRBJ2-3, with 7 positions matching TRBD2. Germline loops: CDR1 MNHEY, CDR2 SMNVEV (reference sequence). V shed 10 bases and J 0 bases; nucleotides not matched to a gene: 10. The CDR3 is 15 residues long. In DNA form, the CDR3 reads TGTGCCACCACGATTCTAGCGGATAGCACAGATACGCAGTATTTT. Its protein is CATTILADSTDTQYF.

The chain carries TRBV7-2 and TRBJ2-7; TRBD2 matches 11 bases. CDR3 size: 14 residues. Germline loops: CDR1 SGHTA, CDR2 FQGNSA. Trimming cost V 1 base and J 7 bases; bases outside gene matches: 3. The CDR3 region has the DNA TGTGCCAGCAGCTTAGTAGCGGGGGGGCGTGAGCAGTACTTC. It specifies CASSLVAGGREQYF.

The chain recombines TRBV7-8 with TRBJ2-7, with 11 bases identical to TRBD2. V trimming: 3 bases; J trimming: 9 bases; junction bases outside the gene matches: 1. The CDR3 is 12 amino acids. Germline CDR1 reads SGHVS; CDR2 reads FQNEAQ. This chain's CDR3 is CASSLLAGGQYF. In nucleotides, the CDR3 is TGTGCCAGCAGCTTGCTAGCGGGAGGGCAGTACTTC. The full variable domain, its missing parts supplied by reference TRBV7-8 and TRBJ2-7, is GAGVSQSPRYKVAKRGQDVALRCDPISGHVSLFWYQQALGQGPEFLTYFQNEAQLDKSGLPSDRFFAERPEGSVSTLKIQRTQQEDSAVYLCASSLLAGGQYFGPGTRLTVT.

This sequence joins TRBV6-5 and TRBJ2-4, with 10 positions matching TRBD2. The germline V gene encodes CDR1 MNHEY and CDR2 SVGAGI. The CDR3 sequence is 15 residues long. The ends lost 10 bases at V and 4 bases at J; junction bases unmatched: 10. The CDR3 sequence is CATGSGRVSKNIQYF. CDR3 sequence (DNA): TGTGCCACCGGGAGCGGGAGGGTGTCAAAAAACATTCAGTACTTC.

This chain uses TRBV6-5 with TRBJ1-2; D remains ambiguous. V lost 6 bases to trimming and J lost 6 bases, with 20 bases between them. The germline V gene has CDR1 MNHEY and CDR2 SVGAGI. This CDR3 region has 15 residues. The DNA for the CDR3 is TGTGCCAGCAGCTTGGATCTAAGGGATAGGGATGGCTACACCTTC. It is translated as CASSLDLRDRDGYTF.

The chain recombines TRBV27 with TRBJ2-7, with 9 bases aligning to TRBD1. CDR3 size: 13 residues. Germline V gene lookup returns CDR1 MNHEY and CDR2 SMNVEV (reference sequence). Unmatched junction bases numbered 0, after V lost 6 bases and J lost 0 bases. CDR3 coding DNA: TGTGCCAGCAGGGGACAGGGCTCCTACGAGCAGTACTTC. Translation: CASRGQGSYEQYF.

The CDR3 DNA sequence: TGTGCCAGCACCCTAGGGCCAGGGGGAAATGAGCAGTTCTTC. It encodes CASTLGPGGNEQFF. The chain joins TRBV9 to TRBJ2-1; 7 bases are a match to TRBD1. The CDR3 length is 14 residues. Trimming at V came to 6 bases and at J to 7 bases, leaving 10 bases not matched to a gene. CDR1 SGDLS and CDR2 YYNGEE come from the germline V gene.

This clone was counted between two and nine times. This chain links TRBV4-1 with TRBJ1-1; 8 nucleotides match TRBD1. The CDR3 runs to 15 residues. Germline CDR1 and CDR2: MGHRA and YSYEKL. V lost 5 bases, J lost 1 base, and 6 bases stayed unmatched. CDR3 sequence reads: CASSSSRGRNTEAFF. CDR3 in DNA: TGCGCCAGCAGCTCAAGCAGGGGGCGGAACACTGAAGCTTTCTTT.

In its sample, this clone was seen a few times. The chain joins TRBV4-2 to TRBJ1-5, with 12 bases fitting TRBD1. V lost 0 bases to trimming and J lost 0 bases; unmatched junction nucleotides: 6. Germline V gives CDR1 LGHNA, CDR2 YNFKEQ. This CDR3 has 19 amino acids. CDR3 DNA sequence: TGTGCCAGCAGCCAAGAGGAGGGGACAGGGGGCTTTAGCAATCAGCCCCAGCATTTT. Residues: CASSQEEGTGGFSNQPQHF.

CDR3 bases: TGCGCCAGCAGCCAACGAAACCCCCTCGTCAACGAGCAGTACTTC. It codes for CASSQRNPLVNEQYF. The genes are TRBV5-1 and TRBJ2-7; D ambiguous. The CDR3 runs to 15 residues. Between the trimmed V and J ends, which lost 4 bases and 5 bases, there was a span of 19 bases. The germline V gene encodes CDR1 SGHRS and CDR2 YFSETQ.

This clone was seen a single time. The gene calls are TRBV16 and TRBJ1-5; D gene unclear. Trimming removed 1 base at V and 1 base at J, with 5 bases between. Germline V lookup: CDR1 KGHSY, CDR2 FQNENV. The CDR3 spans 14 residues. CDR3 in DNA: TGTGCCAGCAGCCAATTTGCCAGCAATCAGCCCCAGCATTTT. Protein product: CASSQFASNQPQHF.

The V and J genes are TRBV27 and TRBJ2-5; 7 positions match TRBD1. The CDR3 loop spans 15 amino acids. CDR1 is MNHEY, CDR2 SMNVEV, per germline (reference sequence). J was trimmed by 5 bases and V by 5 bases; bases with no gene match: 11. CDR3 sequence (DNA): TGTGCCAGCAGTAAACCGGGACAGCCAGGGGAGACCCAGTACTTC. Translation gives CASSKPGQPGETQYF.

The genes are TRBV6-4 and TRBJ2-2; 8 bases fit TRBD1. The CDR3 is 19 amino acids. Germline-derived CDR1 and CDR2 are MRHNA and SNTAGT. Trimming at V came to 7 bases and at J to 1 base, leaving 17 bases not matched to a gene. The CDR3, as DNA: TGTGCCAGCAAAAGCTTGACCACTCTTGGACAGGGGAACACCGGGGAGCTGTTTTTT. It specifies CASKSLTTLGQGNTGELFF.

This rearrangement joins TRBV13 to TRBJ1-4; no definite D call. Germline CDR1 reads PRHDT; CDR2 reads FYEKMQ (reference sequence). CDR3 length: 16 amino acids. The V end lost 0 bases, the J end lost 2 bases, and 10 bases lay between the germline ends. Here the CDR3 DNA reads TGTGCCAGCAGCTTAGGCCCGGGAGGCACTAATGAAAAACTGTTTTTT. Translation: CASSLGPGGTNEKLFF.

The chain carries TRBV6-5 and TRBJ1-2; D is ambiguous. CDR3 length equals 12 residues. CDR1 MNHEY and CDR2 SVGAGI come from the germline V gene. With 7 bases removed from V and 8 bases from J, the gap between germline ends came to 14 bases. CDR3 loop: CASTSLSGGYTF. The CDR3 DNA reads as TGTGCCAGCACCTCTCTTTCTGGAGGCTACACCTTC.

The chain couples TRBV19 to TRBJ2-2; D is undetermined. The CDR3 covers 14 residues. Germline-derived CDR1 and CDR2 are LNHDA and SQIVND (reference sequence). Trimming left V 3 bases short and J 2 bases short, with 7 bases between. CDR3 in DNA: TGTGCCAGTAGTATTGCGGCAAACACCGGGGAGCTGTTTTTT. It yields the protein CASSIAANTGELFF.

The chain has TRBV5-1 and TRBJ2-5; 7 positions match TRBD1. The CDR3 loop spans 13 amino acids. The germline gives CDR1 SGHRS, CDR2 YFSETQ. J lost 5 bases, V lost 4 bases, and 5 bases had no gene match. CDR3 amino acids: CASSTTGMETQYF. In DNA form, the CDR3 reads TGCGCCAGCAGCACGACAGGGATGGAGACCCAGTACTTC.

The rearrangement links TRBV5-1 to TRBJ2-1; 10 bases are shared with TRBD2. CDR1 is SGHRS and CDR2 is YFSETQ in the germline V gene. CDR3 length: 15 amino acids. J gave up 4 bases and V 6 bases, and 7 bases lay outside the gene matches. The CDR3 loop is CASTIAGGLYNEQFF. The CDR3 DNA sequence: TGCGCCAGCACCATAGCGGGGGGTTTATACAATGAGCAGTTCTTC.

For this clone: Additional DNA sequences in this sample encode the identical CDR3. The gene calls are TRBV4-1 and TRBJ1-1; D unresolved. CDR3 length: 12 residues. The germline V and J ends were trimmed by 1 base and 5 bases, with 5 bases remaining between them. CDR1 MGHRA and CDR2 YSYEKL come from the germline V gene. CDR3 nucleotide sequence: TGCGCCAGCAGCCAAGGGGATACTGAAGCTTTCTTT. This sequence encodes CASSQGDTEAFF.

The chain joins TRBV19 to TRBJ1-1, with 8 positions matching TRBD1. J gave up 5 bases and V 5 bases, and 13 bases lay outside the gene matches. This CDR3 contains 16 residues. Germline V gene sequence: CDR1 LNHDA, CDR2 SQIVND (reference sequence). In DNA form, the CDR3 reads TGTGCCAGTAGTTGGGACAGGTCTCTCCGCCAAACTGAAGCTTTCTTT. Translating gives CASSWDRSLRQTEAFF.

The chain joins TRBV29-1 to TRBJ2-7; D remains ambiguous. V gave up 0 bases and J gave up 4 bases, with 10 bases separating them. This CDR3 spans 13 amino acids. Germline lookup yields CDR1 SQVTM and CDR2 ANQGSEA. Written as DNA, the CDR3 is TGCAGCGTTGAAGACTATAAAGGGTACGAGCAGTACTTC. Protein: CSVEDYKGYEQYF.

V and J are TRBV5-6 and TRBJ2-7, with a weak D call TRBD1 (6 bases). The V and J ends lost 2 bases and 0 bases respectively, with 12 bases between them. The germline CDR1 and CDR2 sequences are SGHDT and YYEEEE. CDR3 size: 15 residues. The CDR3 nucleotides read TGTGCCAGCAGCTTTGTAGGACAGTCCTCCTACGAGCAGTACTTC. Its translation: CASSFVGQSSYEQYF.

The chain uses TRBV27 and TRBJ2-7; D is unclear. V was cut by 4 bases and J by 1 base, with 8 bases left in between. CDR3 length: 13 amino acids. Germline CDR1 reads MNHEY; CDR2 reads SMNVEV (reference sequence). The CDR3 region is CASSSTASYEQYF. The CDR3 DNA follows: TGTGCCAGCAGTTCGACGGCTTCCTACGAGCAGTACTTC.